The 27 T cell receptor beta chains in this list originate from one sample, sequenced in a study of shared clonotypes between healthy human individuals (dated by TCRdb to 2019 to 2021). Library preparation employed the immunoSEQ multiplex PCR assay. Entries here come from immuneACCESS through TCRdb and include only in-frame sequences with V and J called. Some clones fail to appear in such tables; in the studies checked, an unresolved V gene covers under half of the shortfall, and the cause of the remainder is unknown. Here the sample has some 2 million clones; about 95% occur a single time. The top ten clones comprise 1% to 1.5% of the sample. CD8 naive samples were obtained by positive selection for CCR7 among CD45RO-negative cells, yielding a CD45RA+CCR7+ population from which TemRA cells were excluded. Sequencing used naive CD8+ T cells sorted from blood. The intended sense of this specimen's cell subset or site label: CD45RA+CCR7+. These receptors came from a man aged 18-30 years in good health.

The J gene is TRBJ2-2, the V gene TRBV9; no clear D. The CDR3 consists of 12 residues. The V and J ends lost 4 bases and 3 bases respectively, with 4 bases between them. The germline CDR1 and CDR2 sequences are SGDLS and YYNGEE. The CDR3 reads CASSPHTGELFF. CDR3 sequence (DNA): TGTGCCAGCAGCCCTCACACCGGGGAGCTGTTTTTT.

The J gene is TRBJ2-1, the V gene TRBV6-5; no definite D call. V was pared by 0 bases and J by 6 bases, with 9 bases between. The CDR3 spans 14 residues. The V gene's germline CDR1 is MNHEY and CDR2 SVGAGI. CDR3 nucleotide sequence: TGTGCCAGCAGTTACTCGGTTGCGGCCAATGAGCAGTTCTTC. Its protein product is CASSYSVAANEQFF.

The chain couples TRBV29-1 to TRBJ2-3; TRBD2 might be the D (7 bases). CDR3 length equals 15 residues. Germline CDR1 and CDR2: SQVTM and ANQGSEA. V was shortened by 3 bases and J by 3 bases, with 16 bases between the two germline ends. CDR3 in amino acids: CSVDVGGLGTDTQYF. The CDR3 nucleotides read TGCAGCGTTGACGTGGGGGGGCTGGGGACAGATACGCAGTATTTT.

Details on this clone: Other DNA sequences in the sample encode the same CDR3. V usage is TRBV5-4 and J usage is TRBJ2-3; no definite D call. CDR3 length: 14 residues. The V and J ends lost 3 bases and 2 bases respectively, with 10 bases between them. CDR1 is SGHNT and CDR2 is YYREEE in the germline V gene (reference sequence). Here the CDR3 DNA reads TGTGCCAGCAGCTCCGGAAGTCTCACAGATACGCAGTATTTT. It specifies CASSSGSLTDTQYF.

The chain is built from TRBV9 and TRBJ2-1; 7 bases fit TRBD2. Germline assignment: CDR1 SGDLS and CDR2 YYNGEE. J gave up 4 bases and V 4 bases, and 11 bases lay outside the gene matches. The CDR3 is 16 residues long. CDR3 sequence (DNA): TGTGCCAGCAGCCGGCGTTCTAGCGGTAGTTACAATGAGCAGTTCTTC. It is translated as CASSRRSSGSYNEQFF.

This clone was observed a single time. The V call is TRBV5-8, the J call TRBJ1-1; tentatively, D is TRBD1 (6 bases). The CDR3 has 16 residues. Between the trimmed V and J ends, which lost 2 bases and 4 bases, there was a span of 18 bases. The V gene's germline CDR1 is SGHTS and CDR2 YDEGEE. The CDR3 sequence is CASSLPGAAGGTEAFF. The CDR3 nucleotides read TGTGCCAGCAGCTTACCAGGGGCAGCGGGTGGCACTGAAGCTTTCTTT.

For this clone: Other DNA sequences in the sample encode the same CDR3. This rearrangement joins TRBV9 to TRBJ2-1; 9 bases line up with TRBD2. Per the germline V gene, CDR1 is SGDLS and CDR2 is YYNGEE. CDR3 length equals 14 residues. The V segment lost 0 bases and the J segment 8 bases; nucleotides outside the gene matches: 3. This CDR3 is CASSVVAGGDEQFF. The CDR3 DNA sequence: TGTGCCAGCAGCGTAGTTGCGGGAGGGGATGAGCAGTTCTTC.

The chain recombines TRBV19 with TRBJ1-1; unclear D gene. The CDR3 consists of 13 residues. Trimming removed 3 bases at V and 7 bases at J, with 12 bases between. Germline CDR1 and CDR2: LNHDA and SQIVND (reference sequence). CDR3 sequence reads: CASSIIGPVEAFF. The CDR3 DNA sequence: TGTGCCAGTAGTATTATCGGGCCAGTTGAAGCTTTCTTT. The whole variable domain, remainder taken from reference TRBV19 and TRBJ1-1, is DGGITQSPKYLFRKEGQNVTLSCEQNLNHDAMYWYRQDPGQGLRLIYYSQIVNDFQKGDIAEGYSVSREKKESFPLTVTSAQKNPTAFYLCASSIIGPVEAFFGQGTRLTVV.

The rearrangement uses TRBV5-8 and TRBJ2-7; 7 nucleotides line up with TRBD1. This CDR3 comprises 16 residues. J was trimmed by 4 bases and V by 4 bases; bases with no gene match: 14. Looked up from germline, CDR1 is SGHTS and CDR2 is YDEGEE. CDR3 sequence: CASSLLPGTEAYEQYF. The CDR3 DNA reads TGTGCCAGCAGCCTACTACCCGGGACAGAAGCTTACGAGCAGTACTTC.

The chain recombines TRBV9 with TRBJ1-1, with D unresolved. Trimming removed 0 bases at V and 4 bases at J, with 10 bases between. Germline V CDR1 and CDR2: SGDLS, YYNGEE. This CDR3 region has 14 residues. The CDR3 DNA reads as TGTGCCAGCAGCGTAGGCGACGGAGCCACTGAAGCTTTCTTT. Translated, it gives CASSVGDGATEAFF.

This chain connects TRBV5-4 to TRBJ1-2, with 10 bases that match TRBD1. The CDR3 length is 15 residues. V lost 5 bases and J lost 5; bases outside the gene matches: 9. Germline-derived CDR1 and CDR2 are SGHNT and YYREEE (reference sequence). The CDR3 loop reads CASRRQGAALYGYTF. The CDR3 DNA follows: TGTGCCAGCAGAAGACAGGGGGCGGCCTTATATGGCTACACCTTC.

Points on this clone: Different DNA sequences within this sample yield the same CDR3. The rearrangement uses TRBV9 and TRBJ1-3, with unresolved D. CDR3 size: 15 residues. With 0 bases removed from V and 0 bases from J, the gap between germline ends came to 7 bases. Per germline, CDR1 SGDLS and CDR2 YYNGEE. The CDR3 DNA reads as TGTGCCAGCAGCGTAGTCCCAGGCTCTGGAAACACCATATATTTT. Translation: CASSVVPGSGNTIYF.

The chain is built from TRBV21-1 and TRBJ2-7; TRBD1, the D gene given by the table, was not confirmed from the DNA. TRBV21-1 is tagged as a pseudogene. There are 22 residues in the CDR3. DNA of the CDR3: TGTGCCAGCAGCAAAGTAAGATTTAGGGACAGGGGGCGATACAACTCGGGCTACGAGCAGTACTTC. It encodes CASSKVRFRDRGRYNSGYEQYF.

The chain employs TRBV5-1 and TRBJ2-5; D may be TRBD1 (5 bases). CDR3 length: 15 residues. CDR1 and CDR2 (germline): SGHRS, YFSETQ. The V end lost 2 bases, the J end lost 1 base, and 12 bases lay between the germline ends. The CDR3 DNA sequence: TGCGCCAGCAGCTTCTTCGACAGCACCCAAGAGACCCAGTACTTC. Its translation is CASSFFDSTQETQYF. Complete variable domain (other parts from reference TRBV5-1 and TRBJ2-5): KAGVTQTPRYLIKTRGQQVTLSCSPISGHRSVSWYQQTPGQGLQFLFEYFSETQRNKGNFPGRFSGRQFSNSRSEMNVSTLELGDSALYLCASSFFDSTQETQYFGPGTRLLVL.

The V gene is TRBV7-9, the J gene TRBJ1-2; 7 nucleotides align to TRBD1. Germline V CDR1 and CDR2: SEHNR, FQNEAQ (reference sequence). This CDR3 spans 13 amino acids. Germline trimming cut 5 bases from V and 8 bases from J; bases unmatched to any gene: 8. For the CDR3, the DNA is TGTGCCAGCAGCCGCGAAGGGGGCGGCGGCTACACCTTC. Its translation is CASSREGGGGYTF.

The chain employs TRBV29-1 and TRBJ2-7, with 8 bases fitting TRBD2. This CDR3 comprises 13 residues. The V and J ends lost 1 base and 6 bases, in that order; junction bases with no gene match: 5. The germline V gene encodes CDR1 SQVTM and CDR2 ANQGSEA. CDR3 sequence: CSVEGREGIEQYF. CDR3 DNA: TGCAGCGTTGAAGGTCGGGAGGGAATCGAGCAGTACTTC.

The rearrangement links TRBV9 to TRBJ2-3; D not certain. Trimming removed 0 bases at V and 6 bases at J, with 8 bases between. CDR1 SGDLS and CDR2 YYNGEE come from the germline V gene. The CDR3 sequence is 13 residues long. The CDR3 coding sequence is TGTGCCAGCAGCGTAGCGGAGTATGATACGCAGTATTTT. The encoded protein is CASSVAEYDTQYF.

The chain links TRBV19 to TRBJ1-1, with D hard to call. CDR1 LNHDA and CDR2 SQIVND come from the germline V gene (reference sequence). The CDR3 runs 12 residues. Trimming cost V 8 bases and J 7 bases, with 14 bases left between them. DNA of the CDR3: TGTGCCAGTCTTGACCGGACTCTTGAAGCTTTCTTT. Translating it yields CASLDRTLEAFF.

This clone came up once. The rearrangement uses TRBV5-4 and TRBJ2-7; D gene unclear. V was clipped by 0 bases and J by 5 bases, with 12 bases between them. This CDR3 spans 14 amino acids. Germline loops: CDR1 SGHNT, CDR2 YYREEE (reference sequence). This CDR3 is CASSLGAVPNEQYF. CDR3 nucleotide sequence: TGTGCCAGCAGCTTGGGGGCAGTCCCCAACGAGCAGTACTTC.

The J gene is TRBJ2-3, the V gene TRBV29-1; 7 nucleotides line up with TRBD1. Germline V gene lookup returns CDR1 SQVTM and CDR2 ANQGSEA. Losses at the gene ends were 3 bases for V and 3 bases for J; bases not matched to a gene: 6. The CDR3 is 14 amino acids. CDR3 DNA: TGCAGCGTTGACGACAGGGTTGGTACAGATACGCAGTATTTT. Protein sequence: CSVDDRVGTDTQYF.

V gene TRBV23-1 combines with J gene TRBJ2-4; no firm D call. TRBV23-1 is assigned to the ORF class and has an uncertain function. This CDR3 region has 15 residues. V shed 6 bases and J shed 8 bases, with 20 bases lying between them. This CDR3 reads CASSPVPTSRHIQYF. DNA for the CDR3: TGCGCCAGCAGCCCAGTCCCTACGAGTCGGCACATTCAGTACTTC.

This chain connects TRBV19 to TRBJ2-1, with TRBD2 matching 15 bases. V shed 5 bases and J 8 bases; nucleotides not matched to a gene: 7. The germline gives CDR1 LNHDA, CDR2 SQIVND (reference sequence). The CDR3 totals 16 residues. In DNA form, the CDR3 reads TGTGCCAGTAGTTTTGGACTAGCGGGAGGGCTAGATGAGCAGTTCTTC. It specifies CASSFGLAGGLDEQFF.

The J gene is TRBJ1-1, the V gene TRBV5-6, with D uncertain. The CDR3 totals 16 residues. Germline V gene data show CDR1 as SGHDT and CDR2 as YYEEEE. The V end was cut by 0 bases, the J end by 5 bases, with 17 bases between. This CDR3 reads CASSLASKRGWTEAFF. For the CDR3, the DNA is TGTGCCAGCAGCTTGGCTTCTAAACGGGGTTGGACTGAAGCTTTCTTT.

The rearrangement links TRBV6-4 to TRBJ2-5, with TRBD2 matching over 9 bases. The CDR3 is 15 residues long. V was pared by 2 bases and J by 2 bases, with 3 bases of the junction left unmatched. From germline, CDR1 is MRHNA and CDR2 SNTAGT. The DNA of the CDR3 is TGTGCCAGCAGTGACCCTAGCGGGGTTCAAGAGACCCAGTACTTC. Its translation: CASSDPSGVQETQYF.

Here the CDR3 DNA reads TGTGCCTGGTACTCACCTGGGGCCAACGTCCTGACTTTC. The encoded protein is CAWYSPGANVLTF. This chain uses TRBV30 with TRBJ2-6; no reliable D call. Trimming left V 5 bases short and J 2 bases short, with 7 bases between. This CDR3 comprises 13 residues. Germline V gene data show CDR1 as GTSNPN and CDR2 as SVGIG (reference sequence).

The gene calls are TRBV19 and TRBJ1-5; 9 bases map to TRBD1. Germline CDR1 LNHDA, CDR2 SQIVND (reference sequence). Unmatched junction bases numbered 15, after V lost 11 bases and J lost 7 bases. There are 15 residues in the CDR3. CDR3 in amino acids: CAPTKGQGRNQPQHF. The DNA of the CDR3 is TGTGCCCCAACAAAAGGACAGGGGAGGAACCAGCCCCAGCATTTT.

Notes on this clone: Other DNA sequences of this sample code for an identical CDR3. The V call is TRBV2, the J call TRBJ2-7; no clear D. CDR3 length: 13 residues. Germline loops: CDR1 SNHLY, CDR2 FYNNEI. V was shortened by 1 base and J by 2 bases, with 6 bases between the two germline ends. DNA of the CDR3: TGTGCCAGCAGTGAAGGGGCAGCCTACGAGCAGTACTTC. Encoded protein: CASSEGAAYEQYF.